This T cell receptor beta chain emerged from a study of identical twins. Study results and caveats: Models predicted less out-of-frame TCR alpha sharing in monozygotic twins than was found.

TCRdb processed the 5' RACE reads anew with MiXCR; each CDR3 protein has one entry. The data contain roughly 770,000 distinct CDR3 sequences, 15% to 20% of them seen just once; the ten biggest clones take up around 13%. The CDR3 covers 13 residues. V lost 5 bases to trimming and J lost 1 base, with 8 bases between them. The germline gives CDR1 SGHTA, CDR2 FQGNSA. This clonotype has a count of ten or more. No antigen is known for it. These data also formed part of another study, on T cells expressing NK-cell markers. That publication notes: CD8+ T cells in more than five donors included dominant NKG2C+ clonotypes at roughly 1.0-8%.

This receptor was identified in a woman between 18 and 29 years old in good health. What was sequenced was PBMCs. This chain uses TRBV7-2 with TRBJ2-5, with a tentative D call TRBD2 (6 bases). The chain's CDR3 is CASSRDFQETQYF. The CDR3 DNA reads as TGTGCCAGCAGCCGGGACTTCCAAGAGACCCAGTACTTC.